Shown below are 18 T cell receptor beta chains from a single sample sequenced in a study of control samples from healthy donors and cancer patients. Repertoires were generated with immunoSEQ multiplex PCR, while TCRdb's copy carries only in-frame clones and drops some. This sample has about 150,000 clones, with 80% to 95% found just once. The material sequenced was blood. The receptors come from a man younger than 45 in good health.

The chain joins TRBV3-1 (or the pseudogene TRBV3-2) to TRBJ1-4; unclear D gene. The V end was cut by 0 bases, the J end by 8 bases, with 10 bases between. The CDR3 spans 14 residues. The germline V gene has CDR1 LGHDT and CDR2 YNNKEL (reference sequence). The CDR3 reads CASSQDIRKEKLFF. The CDR3 DNA follows: TGTGCCAGCAGCCAAGATATCCGGAAGGAAAAACTGTTTTTT.

The chain combines TRBV27 with TRBJ2-7; the match to TRBD2 covers 9 bases. V dropped 3 bases and J dropped 4; count of bases not matched to a gene: 4. CDR1 and CDR2 (germline): MNHEY, SMNVEV (reference sequence). This CDR3 is built from 14 residues. CDR3 amino acids: CASSLAGGDYEQYF. The DNA of the CDR3 is TGTGCCAGCAGTTTGGCGGGGGGGGATTACGAGCAGTACTTC.

This chain joins TRBV7-3 and TRBJ1-2; D may be TRBD1 (6 bases). V lost 2 bases to trimming and J lost 5 bases, with 15 bases between them. The CDR3 consists of 15 residues. Per the germline V gene, CDR1 is SGHTA and CDR2 is FQGTGA. The CDR3 DNA follows: TGTGCCAGCAGCTTAGACCCGGGGGCGAAATATGGCTACACCTTC. It encodes CASSLDPGAKYGYTF.

J is TRBJ1-2 and V is TRBV7-2; D remains ambiguous. This CDR3 has 13 amino acids. Germline loops: CDR1 SGHTA, CDR2 FQGNSA. Trimming cost V 4 bases and J 8 bases, with 14 bases left between them. The CDR3 loop is CASSSGPNWGYTF. DNA for the CDR3: TGTGCCAGCAGCTCCGGACCCAACTGGGGCTACACCTTC.

The chain has TRBV9 and TRBJ2-3, with TRBD2 identical over 11 bases. V lost 0 bases, J lost 2 bases, and 5 bases stayed unmatched. This CDR3 is 17 amino acids long. Germline CDR1 and CDR2: SGDLS and YYNGEE. CDR3 nucleotide sequence: TGTGCCAGCAGCGTAGGAGGTAGCGGGGGGGACACAGATACGCAGTATTTT. This encodes CASSVGGSGGDTDTQYF.

The rearrangement joins TRBV2 to TRBJ1-2; 7 positions agree with TRBD1. From germline, CDR1 is SNHLY and CDR2 FYNNEI. CDR3 size: 17 residues. V gave up 0 bases and J gave up 3 bases; unmatched junction bases: 10. CDR3 region: CASSEAPGDRDDYGYTF. The CDR3 DNA reads TGTGCCAGCAGTGAAGCGCCCGGAGACAGGGACGACTATGGCTACACCTTC.

V is TRBV19 and J is TRBJ1-1; the D is unclear. Germline CDR1 reads LNHDA; CDR2 reads SQIVND (reference sequence). The CDR3 has 13 amino acids. Trimming left V 8 bases short and J 0 bases short, with 10 bases between. The CDR3 region is CASGEQLNTEAFF. CDR3 in DNA: TGTGCCAGTGGCGAACAGTTGAACACTGAAGCTTTCTTT.

The rearrangement joins TRBV4-1 to TRBJ1-6, with 8 bases lining up with TRBD1. This CDR3 region has 15 residues. CDR1 is MGHRA, CDR2 YSYEKL, per germline. V was pared by 0 bases and J by 10 bases, with 5 bases of the junction left unmatched. The CDR3 region has the DNA TGCGCCAGCAGCCAAGAGGACAGGGTCAGCTCACCCCTCCACTTT. It specifies CASSQEDRVSSPLHF.

V usage is TRBV20-1 and J usage is TRBJ2-1, with D tentatively TRBD1 or TRBD2 (5 bases each). Trimming cost V 3 bases and J 3 bases, with 12 bases left between them. This CDR3 has 14 amino acids. The germline V gene has CDR1 DFQATT and CDR2 SNEGSKA (reference sequence). As DNA, the CDR3 is TGCAGTGCTAGTCGGCTGGGGGTCTACAATGAGCAGTTCTTC. This codes for CSASRLGVYNEQFF.

This chain links TRBV18 with TRBJ2-7; D is perhaps TRBD1 (6 bases). V lost 3 bases to trimming and J lost 6 bases, with 15 bases between them. The germline V gene has CDR1 KGHSH and CDR2 LQKENI. This CDR3 has 14 residues. The CDR3, as DNA: TGTGCCAGCTCACCGAAGACTGGGGGCTCCGAGCAGTACTTC. Residues: CASSPKTGGSEQYF.

The chain has TRBV7-8 and TRBJ1-2, with TRBD1 identical over 7 bases. The V gene's germline CDR1 is SGHVS and CDR2 FQNEAQ. The CDR3 totals 15 residues. Losses at the gene ends were 3 bases for V and 4 bases for J; bases not matched to a gene: 8. The CDR3 DNA is TGTGCCAGCAGCTTGAGGGCAGGGGGAGTCTATGGCTACACCTTC. It specifies CASSLRAGGVYGYTF.

The chain is built from TRBV28 and TRBJ1-2; D may be TRBD1 (5 bases). This CDR3 region has 13 residues. The V and J ends lost 9 bases and 5 bases respectively, with 16 bases between them. The germline CDR1 and CDR2 sequences are MDHEN and SYDVKM. The CDR3: CASGGDSAYGYTF. In DNA form, the CDR3 reads TGTGCCAGTGGGGGGGACTCAGCGTATGGCTACACCTTC.

The chain joins TRBV30 to TRBJ1-1, with D possibly being TRBD1 (5 bases). Trimming left V 2 bases short and J 8 bases short, with 12 bases between. The CDR3 has 12 amino acids. The germline CDR1 and CDR2 sequences are GTSNPN and SVGIG (reference sequence). The CDR3 region is CAWSPYRLEAFF. In nucleotides, the CDR3 is TGTGCCTGGAGTCCTTACAGGCTGGAAGCTTTCTTT.

This chain connects TRBV2 to TRBJ1-5; no clear D. Germline values: CDR1 SNHLY, CDR2 FYNNEI. Trimming pared 3 bases from V and 4 bases from J, leaving 7 bases between. The length of the CDR3 is 13 residues. The CDR3 bases are TGTGCCAGCAGTGAGACGGGAAATCAGCCCCAGCATTTT. Encoded protein: CASSETGNQPQHF.

The CDR3 reads CASSFLRANTEAFF. The CDR3 region has the DNA TGTGCCAGCAGTTTTTTGAGGGCGAACACTGAAGCTTTCTTT. The chain has TRBV28 and TRBJ1-1; no definite D call. This CDR3 has 14 amino acids. Germline V gene sequence: CDR1 MDHEN, CDR2 SYDVKM. V gave up 3 bases and J gave up 1 base, with 9 bases separating them. The full variable domain, in which reference TRBV28 and TRBJ1-1 provide the parts outside the CDR3, is DVKVTQSSRYLVKRTGEKVFLECVQDMDHENMFWYRQDPGLGLRLIYFSYDVKMKEKGDIPEGYSVSREKKERFSLILESASTNQTSMYLCASSFLRANTEAFFGQGTRLTVV.

The chain combines TRBV7-8 with TRBJ1-2; TRBD1 agrees at 9 bases. J was trimmed by 6 bases and V by 4 bases; bases with no gene match: 6. This CDR3 has 14 residues. CDR1 is SGHVS and CDR2 is FQNEAQ in the germline V gene. Here the CDR3 DNA reads TGTGCCAGCAGCTCTTTTGGACAGGGGAATGGCTACACCTTC. Protein: CASSSFGQGNGYTF.

The chain joins TRBV6-6 to TRBJ1-1; D is possibly TRBD1 (6 bases). The V gene lost 0 bases and the J gene lost 7 bases, with 9 bases spanning the gap. The CDR3 runs to 13 residues. Germline V CDR1 and CDR2: MNHNY, SVGAGI (reference sequence). The CDR3 loop is CASSYSIRGEAFF. The CDR3 region has the DNA TGTGCCAGCAGTTACTCGATCAGGGGTGAAGCTTTCTTT.

The V and J genes are TRBV6-1 and TRBJ2-1, with D perhaps TRBD2 (5 bases). CDR3 length: 13 residues. Looked up from germline, CDR1 is MNHNS and CDR2 is SASEGT. V gave up 2 bases and J gave up 8 bases, with 10 bases separating them. CDR3 residues: CASSESGAYEQFF. The CDR3 region has the DNA TGTGCCAGCAGTGAAAGCGGAGCTTATGAGCAGTTCTTC.